This T cell receptor (beta chain) was profiled in a study of blood T cell repertoires in COVID-19. Overall study context: Samples came from the United States, Italy and Spain, spanning acute and convalescent COVID-19.

The participants were between about 18 and 90 years old and came from under 25 US areas. Resolution of symptoms, clearance, or two negative PCRs was present in recovered Cohort 3 donors. The CDR3 length is 16 residues. Germline V gives CDR1 SGHRS, CDR2 YFSETQ. V lost 4 bases and J lost 8; bases outside the gene matches: 13. In the authors' methods: Amplification of reference gene primers was used by the study to estimate nucleated cell counts. Generated by immunoSEQ multiplex PCR, the TCRdb table keeps only in-frame clones and is missing some. V, J and clone size were drawn from that table, and D and trimming were deduced from the DNA. Here the sample spans about 140,000 clones, 75% to 80% being singletons.

This TCR was recovered from a woman in her fifties or sixties who had recovered from COVID-19. The sample comprised PBMCs or T cells enriched from blood (not recorded which). The rearrangement uses TRBV5-1 and TRBJ2-1; 9 nucleotides align to TRBD2. CDR3 in amino acids: CASSVLSGSHRDEQFF. CDR3 nucleotides: TGCGCCAGCAGCGTGCTTAGCGGGAGCCATAGGGATGAGCAGTTCTTC.